This entry concerns a single T cell receptor beta chain. The data derive from a study of early stage breast cancer tumors. Each sample had two DNA replicates, around 0.53 ug blood or around 1.6 ug tissue. Sequenced by immunoSEQ multiplex PCR; TCRdb stores in-frame clones only, minus some. There are more than 15,000 clones in the sample; about four fifths occur only once, and more than 1.5% lies in the top ten. The CDR3 has 14 residues. CDR1 and CDR2 (germline): MNHNS, SASEGT. Trimming cost V 8 bases and J 4 bases, with 17 bases left between them. The material sequenced was blood. The V and J genes are TRBV6-1 and TRBJ1-2, with no clear D. This receptor was taken from a person aged 70 to 80 with breast cancer. CDR3 in amino acids: CASLSPYPLYGYTF. The CDR3 DNA follows: TGTGCCAGCCTAAGCCCCTATCCTCTCTATGGCTACACCTTC.